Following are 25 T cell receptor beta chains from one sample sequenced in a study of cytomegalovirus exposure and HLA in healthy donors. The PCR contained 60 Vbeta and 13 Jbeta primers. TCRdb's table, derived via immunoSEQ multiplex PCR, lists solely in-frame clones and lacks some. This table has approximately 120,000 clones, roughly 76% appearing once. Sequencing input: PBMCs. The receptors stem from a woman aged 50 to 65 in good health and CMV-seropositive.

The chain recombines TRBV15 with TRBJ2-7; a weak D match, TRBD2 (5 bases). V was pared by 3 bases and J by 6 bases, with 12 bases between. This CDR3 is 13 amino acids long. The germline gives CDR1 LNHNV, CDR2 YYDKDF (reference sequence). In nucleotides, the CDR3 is TGTGCCACCAGCAGGGGAGTCACCGTCGAGCAGTACTTC. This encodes CATSRGVTVEQYF.

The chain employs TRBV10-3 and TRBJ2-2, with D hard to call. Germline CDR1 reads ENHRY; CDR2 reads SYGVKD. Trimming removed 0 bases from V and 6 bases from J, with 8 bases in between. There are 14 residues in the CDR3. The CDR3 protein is CAISESILPGELFF. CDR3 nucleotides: TGTGCCATCAGTGAGTCGATACTCCCCGGGGAGCTGTTTTTT.

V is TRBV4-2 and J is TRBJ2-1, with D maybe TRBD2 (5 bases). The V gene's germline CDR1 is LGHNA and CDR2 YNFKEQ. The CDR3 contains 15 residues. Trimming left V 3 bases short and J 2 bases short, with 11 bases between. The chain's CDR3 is CASSHASGAYNEQFF. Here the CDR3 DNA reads TGTGCCAGCAGCCATGCAAGCGGAGCCTACAATGAGCAGTTCTTC.

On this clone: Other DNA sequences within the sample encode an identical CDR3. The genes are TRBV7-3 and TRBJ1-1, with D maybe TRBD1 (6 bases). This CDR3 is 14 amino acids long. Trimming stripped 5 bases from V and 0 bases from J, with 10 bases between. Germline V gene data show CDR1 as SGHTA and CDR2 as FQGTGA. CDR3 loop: CASSPGHMNTEAFF. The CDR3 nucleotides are TGTGCCAGCAGCCCGGGACACATGAACACTGAAGCTTTCTTT. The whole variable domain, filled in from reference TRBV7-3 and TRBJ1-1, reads GAGVSQTPSNKVTEKGKYVELRCDPISGHTALYWYRQSLGQGPEFLIYFQGTGAADDSGLPNDRFFAVRPEGSVSTLKIQRTERGDSAVYLCASSPGHMNTEAFFGQGTRLTVV.

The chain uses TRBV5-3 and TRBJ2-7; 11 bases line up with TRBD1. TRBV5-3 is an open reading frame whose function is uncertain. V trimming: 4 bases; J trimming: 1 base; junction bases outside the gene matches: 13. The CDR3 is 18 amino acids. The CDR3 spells CARSPHGTGGTPSYEQYF. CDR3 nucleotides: TGTGCCAGAAGCCCCCACGGGACAGGGGGTACTCCTTCCTACGAGCAGTACTTC.

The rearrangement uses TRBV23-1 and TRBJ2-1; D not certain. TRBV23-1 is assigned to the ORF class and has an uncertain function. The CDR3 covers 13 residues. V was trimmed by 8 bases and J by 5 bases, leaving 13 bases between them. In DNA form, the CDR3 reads TGCGCCAGCCCCCGTAGAGGTGACAATGAGCAGTTCTTC. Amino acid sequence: CASPRRGDNEQFF.

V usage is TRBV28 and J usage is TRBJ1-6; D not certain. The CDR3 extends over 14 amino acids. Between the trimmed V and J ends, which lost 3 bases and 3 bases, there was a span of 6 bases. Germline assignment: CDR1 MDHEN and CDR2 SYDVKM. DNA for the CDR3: TGTGCCAGCAGTTTGCAGTTCTATAATTCACCCCTCCACTTT. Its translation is CASSLQFYNSPLHF.

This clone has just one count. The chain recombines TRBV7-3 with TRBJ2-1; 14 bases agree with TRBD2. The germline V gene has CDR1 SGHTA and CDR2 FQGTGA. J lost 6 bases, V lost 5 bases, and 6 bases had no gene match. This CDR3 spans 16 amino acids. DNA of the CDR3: TGTGCCAGCAGCCTGGGACTAGCGGGAGACGGCAATGAGCAGTTCTTC. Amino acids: CASSLGLAGDGNEQFF. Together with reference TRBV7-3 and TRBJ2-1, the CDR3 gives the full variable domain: GAGVSQTPSNKVTEKGKYVELRCDPISGHTALYWYRQSLGQGPEFLIYFQGTGAADDSGLPNDRFFAVRPEGSVSTLKIQRTERGDSAVYLCASSLGLAGDGNEQFFGPGTRLTVL.

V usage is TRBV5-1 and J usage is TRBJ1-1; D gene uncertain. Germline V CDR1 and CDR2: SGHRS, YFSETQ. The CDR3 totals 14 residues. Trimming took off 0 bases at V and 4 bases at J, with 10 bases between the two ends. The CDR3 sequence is CASSLDAVGTEAFF. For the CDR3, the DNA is TGCGCCAGCAGCTTGGATGCGGTTGGCACTGAAGCTTTCTTT.

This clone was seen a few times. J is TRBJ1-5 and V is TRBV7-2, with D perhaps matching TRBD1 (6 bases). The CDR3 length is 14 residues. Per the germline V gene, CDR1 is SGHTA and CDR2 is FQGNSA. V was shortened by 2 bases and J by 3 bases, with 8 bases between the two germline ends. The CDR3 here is CASSLQGNNQPQHF. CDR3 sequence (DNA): TGTGCCAGCAGCTTACAGGGGAACAATCAGCCCCAGCATTTT.

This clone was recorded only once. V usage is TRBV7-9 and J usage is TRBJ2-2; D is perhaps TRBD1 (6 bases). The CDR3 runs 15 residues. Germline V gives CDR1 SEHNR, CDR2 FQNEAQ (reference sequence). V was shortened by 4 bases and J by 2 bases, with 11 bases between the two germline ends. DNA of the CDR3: TGTGCCAGCAGCTCATACAGGGATAACACCGGGGAGCTGTTTTTT. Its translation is CASSSYRDNTGELFF.

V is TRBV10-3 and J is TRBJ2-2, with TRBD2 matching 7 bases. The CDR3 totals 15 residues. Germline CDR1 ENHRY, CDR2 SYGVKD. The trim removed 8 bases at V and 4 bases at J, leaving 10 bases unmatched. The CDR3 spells CAIGPAGVTTGELFF. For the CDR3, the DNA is TGTGCCATCGGACCGGCGGGAGTGACCACCGGGGAGCTGTTTTTT.

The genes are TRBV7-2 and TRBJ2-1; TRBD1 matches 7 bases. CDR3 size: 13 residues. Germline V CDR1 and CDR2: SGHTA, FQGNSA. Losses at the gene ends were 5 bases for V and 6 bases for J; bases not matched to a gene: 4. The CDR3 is CASSPGQSNEQFF. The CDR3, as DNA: TGTGCCAGCAGCCCGGGACAGAGCAATGAGCAGTTCTTC.

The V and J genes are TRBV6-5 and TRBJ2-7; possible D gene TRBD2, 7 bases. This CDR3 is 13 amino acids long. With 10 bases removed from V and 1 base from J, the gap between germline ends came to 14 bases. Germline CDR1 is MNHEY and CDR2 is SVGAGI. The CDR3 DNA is TGTGCCACCTCAGAGGGGGGGTCCTACGAGCAGTACTTC. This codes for CATSEGGSYEQYF.

CDR3 sequence (DNA): TGCGCCAGCAGGCCGACTAGCAAGTCCGGGGAGCTGTTTTTT. Its translation: CASRPTSKSGELFF. The rearrangement uses TRBV5-1 and TRBJ2-2, with 7 bases identical to TRBD2. V was pared by 5 bases and J by 6 bases, with 7 bases of the junction left unmatched. Per the germline V gene, CDR1 is SGHRS and CDR2 is YFSETQ. CDR3 length: 14 amino acids.

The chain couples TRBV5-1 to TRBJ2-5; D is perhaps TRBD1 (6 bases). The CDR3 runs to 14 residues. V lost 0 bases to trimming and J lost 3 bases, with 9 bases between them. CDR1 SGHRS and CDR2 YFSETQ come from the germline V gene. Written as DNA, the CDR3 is TGCGCCAGCAGCTTGGACACAGGGAAAGAGACCCAGTACTTC. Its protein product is CASSLDTGKETQYF.

The CDR3 protein is CASSLTSGGGQPQHF. The CDR3 bases are TGCGCCAGCAGCTTGACCTCTGGGGGGGGCCAGCCCCAGCATTTT. V gene TRBV5-1 combines with J gene TRBJ1-5; TRBD1 might be the D (6 bases). Per the germline V gene, CDR1 is SGHRS and CDR2 is YFSETQ. Trimming left V 1 base short and J 7 bases short, with 15 bases between. The CDR3 runs 15 residues.

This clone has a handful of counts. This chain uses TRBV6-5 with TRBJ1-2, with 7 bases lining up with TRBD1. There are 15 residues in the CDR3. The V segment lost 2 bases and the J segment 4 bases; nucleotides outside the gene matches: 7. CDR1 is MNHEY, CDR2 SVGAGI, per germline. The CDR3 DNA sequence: TGTGCCAGCAGTTACGGGCAGGGGGTTGTCTATGGCTACACCTTC. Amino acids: CASSYGQGVVYGYTF.

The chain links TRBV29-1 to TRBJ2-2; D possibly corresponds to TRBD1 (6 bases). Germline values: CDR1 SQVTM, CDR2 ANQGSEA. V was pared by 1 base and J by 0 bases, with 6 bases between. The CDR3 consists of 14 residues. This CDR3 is CSVEGTANTGELFF. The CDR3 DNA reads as TGCAGCGTTGAAGGGACAGCGAACACCGGGGAGCTGTTTTTT.

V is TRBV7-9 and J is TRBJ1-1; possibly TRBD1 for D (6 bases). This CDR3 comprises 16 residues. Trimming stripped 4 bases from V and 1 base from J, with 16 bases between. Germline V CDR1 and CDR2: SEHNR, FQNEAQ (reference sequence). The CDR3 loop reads CASSSSRTGPNTEAFF. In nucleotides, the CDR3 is TGTGCCAGCAGCTCGAGCCGTACAGGGCCGAACACTGAAGCTTTCTTT. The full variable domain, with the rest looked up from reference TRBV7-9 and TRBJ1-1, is DTGVSQNPRHKITKRGQNVTFRCDPISEHNRLYWYRQTLGQGPEFLTYFQNEAQLEKSRLLSDRFSAERPKGSFSTLEIQRTEQGDSAMYLCASSSSRTGPNTEAFFGQGTRLTVV.

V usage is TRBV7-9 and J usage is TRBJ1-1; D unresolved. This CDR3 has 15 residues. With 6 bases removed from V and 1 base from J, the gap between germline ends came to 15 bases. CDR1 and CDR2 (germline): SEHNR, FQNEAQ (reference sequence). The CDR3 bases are TGTGCCAGCAGTTCCCGGGAGGTCAGGAACACTGAAGCTTTCTTT. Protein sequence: CASSSREVRNTEAFF.

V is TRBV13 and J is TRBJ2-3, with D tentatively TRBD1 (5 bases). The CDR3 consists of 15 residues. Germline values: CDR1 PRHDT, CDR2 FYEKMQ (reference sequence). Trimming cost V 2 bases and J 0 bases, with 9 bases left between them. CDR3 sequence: CASSLRQGSTDTQYF. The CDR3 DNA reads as TGTGCCAGCAGCTTAAGGCAGGGTAGCACAGATACGCAGTATTTT.

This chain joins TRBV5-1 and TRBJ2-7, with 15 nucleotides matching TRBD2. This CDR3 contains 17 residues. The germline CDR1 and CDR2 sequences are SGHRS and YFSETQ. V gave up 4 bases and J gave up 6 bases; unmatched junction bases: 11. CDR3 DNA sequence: TGCGCCAGCAGCCGAGGACTAGCGGGAGGGCCAATGGGCGAGCAGTACTTC. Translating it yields CASSRGLAGGPMGEQYF.

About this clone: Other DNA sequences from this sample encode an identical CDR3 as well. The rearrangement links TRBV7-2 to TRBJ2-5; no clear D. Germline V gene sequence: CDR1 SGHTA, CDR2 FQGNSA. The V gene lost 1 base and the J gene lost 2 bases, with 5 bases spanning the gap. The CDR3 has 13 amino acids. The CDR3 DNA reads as TGTGCCAGCAGCTTAGGACAACAAGAGACCCAGTACTTC. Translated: CASSLGQQETQYF.

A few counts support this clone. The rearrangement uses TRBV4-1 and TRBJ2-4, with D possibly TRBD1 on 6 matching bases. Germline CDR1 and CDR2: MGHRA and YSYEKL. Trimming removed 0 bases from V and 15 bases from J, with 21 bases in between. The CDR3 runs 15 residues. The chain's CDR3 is CASSQDPGEQLERYF. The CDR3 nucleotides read TGCGCCAGCAGCCAAGATCCAGGGGAACAGCTAGAGCGGTACTTC.